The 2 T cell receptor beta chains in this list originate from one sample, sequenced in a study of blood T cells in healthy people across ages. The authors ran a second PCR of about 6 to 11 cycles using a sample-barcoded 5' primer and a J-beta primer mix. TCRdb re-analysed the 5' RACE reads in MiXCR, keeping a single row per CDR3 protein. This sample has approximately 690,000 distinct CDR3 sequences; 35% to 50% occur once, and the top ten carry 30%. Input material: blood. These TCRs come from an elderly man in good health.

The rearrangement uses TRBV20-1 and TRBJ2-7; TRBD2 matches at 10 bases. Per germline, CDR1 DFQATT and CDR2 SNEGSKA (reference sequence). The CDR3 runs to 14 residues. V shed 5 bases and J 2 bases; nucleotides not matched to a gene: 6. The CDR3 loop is CSAATSGATYEQYF. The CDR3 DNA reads TGCAGTGCTGCCACTAGCGGGGCCACCTACGAGCAGTACTTC.

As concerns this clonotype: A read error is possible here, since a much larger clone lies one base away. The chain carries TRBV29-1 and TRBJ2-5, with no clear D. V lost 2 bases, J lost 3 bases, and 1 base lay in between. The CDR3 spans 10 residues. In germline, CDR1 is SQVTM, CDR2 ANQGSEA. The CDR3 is CSVEKETQYF. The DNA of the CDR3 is TGCAGCGTTGAAAAAGAGACCCAGTACTTC.